These T cell receptor beta chains were read from a single sample in a study of blood T cells in healthy people across ages. TCRdb re-called the 5' RACE reads through MiXCR, storing one row per CDR3 protein. The table lists 1,500,000 or so distinct CDR3 sequences, 59% of them singletons, with roughly 6.3% in the top ten. Sequencing input: blood. The receptors stem from a man between 18 and 35 years old in good health. Both conserved end residues are part of each CDR3. Fields, in order: V gene, clone size, D gene, J gene, CDR3 DNA, CDR3 protein. A D gene is named only where the DNA matches it firmly. Clone size, where shown, is once, few, many, or a class for clones that have expanded.

v_gene: TRBV9
abundance: few
d_gene: .
j_gene: TRBJ2-1
CDR3nt: TGTGCCAGCAGCGTAGGTCCGGGGGTGTACAATGAGCAGTTCTTC
CDR3aa: CASSVGPGVYNEQFF

v_gene: TRBV6-5
abundance: .
d_gene: .
j_gene: TRBJ2-7
CDR3nt: TGTGCCAGCGGTTCCACCGGGGACTCCTACGAGCAGTACTTC
CDR3aa: CASGSTGDSYEQYF

v_gene: TRBV29-1
abundance: once
d_gene: TRBD2
j_gene: TRBJ2-2
CDR3nt: TGCAGCGCTCGACTAGCAGTCTCATCCGGGGAGCTGTTTTTT
CDR3aa: CSARLAVSSGELFF

v_gene: TRBV20-1
abundance: .
d_gene: TRBD2
j_gene: TRBJ2-7
CDR3nt: TGCAGTGCCTTCTTTAGCGGGGGCCCTCCGGATGAGCAGTACTTC
CDR3aa: CSAFFSGGPPDEQYF

v_gene: TRBV15
abundance: .
d_gene: .
j_gene: TRBJ2-7
CDR3nt: TGTGCCACCAGCAGAGATTTGACTACAATCGAGCAGTACTTC
CDR3aa: CATSRDLTTIEQYF

v_gene: TRBV6-5
abundance: .
d_gene: TRBD1
j_gene: TRBJ1-2
CDR3nt: TGTGCCAGCAGTGACAGGGACAACTCCTATGGCTACACCTTC
CDR3aa: CASSDRDNSYGYTF

v_gene: TRBV28
abundance: .
d_gene: TRBD2
j_gene: TRBJ2-1
CDR3nt: TGTGCCAGCCTAGCGTGGGGCGGGAGGGGAAATGAGCAGTTCTTC
CDR3aa: CASLAWGGRGNEQFF

v_gene: TRBV12-3/TRBV12-4
abundance: few
d_gene: .
j_gene: TRBJ2-5
CDR3nt: TGTGCCAGCAGTTTGGGCGGGGATAGTCAAGAGACCCAGTACTTC
CDR3aa: CASSLGGDSQETQYF

v_gene: TRBV12-3/TRBV12-4
abundance: .
d_gene: .
j_gene: TRBJ2-7
CDR3nt: TGTGCCAGCAGTTTGGGGGGATCAATGAGGGAGCAGTACTTC
CDR3aa: CASSLGGSMREQYF

v_gene: TRBV4-1
abundance: .
d_gene: TRBD1
j_gene: TRBJ2-5
CDR3nt: TGCGCCAGCAGCCAAGGGGGGCCGGGACAGGTAAACCAAGAGACCCAGTACTTC
CDR3aa: CASSQGGPGQVNQETQYF

v_gene: TRBV12-5
abundance: few
d_gene: .
j_gene: TRBJ2-5
CDR3nt: TGTGCTAGTGGACCGGACGGAGAGACCCAGTACTTC
CDR3aa: CASGPDGETQYF

v_gene: TRBV7-8
abundance: few
d_gene: TRBD1
j_gene: TRBJ2-7
CDR3nt: TGTGCCAGCAGCCACCGTTGGGACAGGGTAAACGAGCAGTACTTC
CDR3aa: CASSHRWDRVNEQYF

v_gene: TRBV3-1
abundance: many
d_gene: .
j_gene: TRBJ2-5
CDR3nt: TGTGCCAGCAGCCAAGACCCCCTACTTGGAAAGACCCAGTACTTC
CDR3aa: CASSQDPLLGKTQYF

v_gene: TRBV29-1
abundance: .
d_gene: .
j_gene: TRBJ2-7
CDR3nt: TGCAGCGTCGAGTTCCCTACAGGAGGGTCAGGGTACGAGCAGTACTTC
CDR3aa: CSVEFPTGGSGYEQYF

v_gene: TRBV6-5
abundance: .
d_gene: TRBD2
j_gene: TRBJ2-3
CDR3nt: TGTGCCAGCATTGGGGGGGTTAGAGATACGCAGTATTTT
CDR3aa: CASIGGVRDTQYF

v_gene: TRBV7-2
abundance: .
d_gene: .
j_gene: TRBJ2-7
CDR3nt: TGTGCCAGCAGCGTAGAACAGATTCGGCGGGAGCAGTACTTC
CDR3aa: CASSVEQIRREQYF

v_gene: TRBV7-2
abundance: .
d_gene: .
j_gene: TRBJ1-2
CDR3nt: TGTGCCAGCAGCTTAAGGTACAGGACAACCGATGGCTACACCTTC
CDR3aa: CASSLRYRTTDGYTF

v_gene: TRBV29-1
abundance: .
d_gene: .
j_gene: TRBJ2-2
CDR3nt: TGCAGCGTGTACTCTTGGGGCACCGGGGAGCTGTTTTTT
CDR3aa: CSVYSWGTGELFF

v_gene: TRBV29-1
abundance: .
d_gene: TRBD1
j_gene: TRBJ1-2
CDR3nt: TGCAGCGTTCAAGACAGGGGAGGCTACACCTTC
CDR3aa: CSVQDRGGYTF

v_gene: TRBV12-3/TRBV12-4
abundance: few
d_gene: .
j_gene: TRBJ2-1
CDR3nt: TGTGCCAGCAGTTTTGGTCGGAATAACAATGAGCAGTTCTTC
CDR3aa: CASSFGRNNNEQFF

v_gene: TRBV7-9
abundance: .
d_gene: TRBD2
j_gene: TRBJ2-1
CDR3nt: TGTGCCAGCAGCAACCGAGGACTAGCGGGGGGGGATGAGCAGTTCTTC
CDR3aa: CASSNRGLAGGDEQFF

v_gene: TRBV7-9
abundance: few
d_gene: .
j_gene: TRBJ2-2
CDR3nt: TGTGCCAGCAGTTTACTTGTTACCGGGGAGCTGTTTTTT
CDR3aa: CASSLLVTGELFF

v_gene: TRBV7-2
abundance: few
d_gene: .
j_gene: TRBJ2-5
CDR3nt: TGTGCCAGCAGCCCCCGGACAGAGTACGGTGGTGAGCAGTACTTC
CDR3aa: CASSPRTEYGGEQYF

v_gene: TRBV5-1
abundance: .
d_gene: .
j_gene: TRBJ1-1
CDR3nt: TGCGCCAGCAGCTTAGGCGGACGCCTTACGACTGAAGCTTTCTTT
CDR3aa: CASSLGGRLTTEAFF

v_gene: TRBV14
abundance: .
d_gene: TRBD2
j_gene: TRBJ2-1
CDR3nt: TGTGCCAGCAGCCAAGTACTAGCGGAGGTAAATGAGCAGTTCTTC
CDR3aa: CASSQVLAEVNEQFF

v_gene: TRBV12-3/TRBV12-4
abundance: .
d_gene: TRBD2
j_gene: TRBJ2-3
CDR3nt: TGTGCCAGCAGTTATAGGACTAGCGGGGGGGAAACAGATACGCAGTATTTT
CDR3aa: CASSYRTSGGETDTQYF

v_gene: TRBV20-1
abundance: few
d_gene: .
j_gene: TRBJ2-3
CDR3nt: TGCAGTGCTAGGCAGGACCCAGATACGCAGTATTTT
CDR3aa: CSARQDPDTQYF

v_gene: TRBV29-1
abundance: .
d_gene: .
j_gene: TRBJ2-7
CDR3nt: TGCAGCGCCCCGCTCGTGACAGACAAATACAAGCAGTACTTC
CDR3aa: CSAPLVTDKYKQYF

v_gene: TRBV6-6
abundance: few
d_gene: .
j_gene: TRBJ2-7
CDR3nt: TGTGCCAGCAGCTCTAGCACGAGCTCCTACGAGCAGTACTTC
CDR3aa: CASSSSTSSYEQYF

v_gene: TRBV27
abundance: .
d_gene: .
j_gene: TRBJ2-7
CDR3nt: TGTGCCAGCAGTTCAGGGCCCACCCTTATATTCTACGAGCAGTACTTC
CDR3aa: CASSSGPTLIFYEQYF

v_gene: TRBV10-3
abundance: .
d_gene: TRBD2
j_gene: TRBJ2-5
CDR3nt: TGTGCCATCAGAAACACGGGGGGAACAAGAGAGACCCAGTACTTC
CDR3aa: CAIRNTGGTRETQYF

v_gene: TRBV30
abundance: .
d_gene: .
j_gene: TRBJ1-1
CDR3nt: TGTGCCTGGAGTGTGGCGGCCTACGAAGCTTTCTTT
CDR3aa: CAWSVAAYEAFF

v_gene: TRBV29-1
abundance: .
d_gene: .
j_gene: TRBJ2-3
CDR3nt: TGCAGCGTTCCCGGGGGAACGCAGTATTTT
CDR3aa: CSVPGGTQYF

v_gene: TRBV4-1
abundance: .
d_gene: .
j_gene: TRBJ2-1
CDR3nt: TGCGCCAGCAGCCAATATATGAGAGGGCAGTTCTTC
CDR3aa: CASSQYMRGQFF

v_gene: TRBV11-2
abundance: .
d_gene: .
j_gene: TRBJ1-6
CDR3nt: TGTGCCAGCAGCCCCGAAGAGCCCAGTTGGGCCCTCCACTTT
CDR3aa: CASSPEEPSWALHF

v_gene: TRBV29-1
abundance: once
d_gene: .
j_gene: TRBJ2-1
CDR3nt: TGCAGCGGCTCGCATGACAATGAGCAGTTCTTC
CDR3aa: CSGSHDNEQFF

v_gene: TRBV6-1
abundance: .
d_gene: TRBD1
j_gene: TRBJ1-4
CDR3nt: TGTGCCAGCAGTGAAGCTATGGGACAGGGCAATGAAAAACTGTTTTTT
CDR3aa: CASSEAMGQGNEKLFF

v_gene: TRBV28
abundance: .
d_gene: TRBD1
j_gene: TRBJ2-7
CDR3nt: TGTGCCAGCAAGGGACAGGGGGAATGGTACGAGCAGTACTTC
CDR3aa: CASKGQGEWYEQYF

v_gene: TRBV6-5
abundance: few
d_gene: .
j_gene: TRBJ1-2
CDR3nt: TGTGCCAGCAGTTACGCGCAGGGCAACTATGGCTACACCTTC
CDR3aa: CASSYAQGNYGYTF

v_gene: TRBV2
abundance: .
d_gene: .
j_gene: TRBJ2-3
CDR3nt: TGTGCCAGCAGTGAACGTTCGGCCAGTACATCGACAGATACGCAGTATTTT
CDR3aa: CASSERSASTSTDTQYF

v_gene: TRBV2
abundance: few
d_gene: .
j_gene: TRBJ1-6
CDR3nt: TGTGCCAGCGGACGGGTTCGGGACGACAGAGATTCACCCCTCCACTTT
CDR3aa: CASGRVRDDRDSPLHF

v_gene: TRBV7-2
abundance: few
d_gene: .
j_gene: TRBJ1-2
CDR3nt: TGTGCCAGCAGCTTAGGTCGTGGGACCGCGAGCTATGGCTACACCTTC
CDR3aa: CASSLGRGTASYGYTF

v_gene: TRBV27
abundance: few
d_gene: .
j_gene: TRBJ2-7
CDR3nt: TGTGCCAGCAGTTTATCCCCCGGGTCTCTAAACGAGCAGTACTTC
CDR3aa: CASSLSPGSLNEQYF

v_gene: TRBV7-6
abundance: .
d_gene: TRBD2
j_gene: TRBJ2-2
CDR3nt: TGTGCCAGCAGCTTCCCAGCGGGAGGTTATACCGGGGAGCTGTTTTTT
CDR3aa: CASSFPAGGYTGELFF

v_gene: TRBV13
abundance: .
d_gene: .
j_gene: TRBJ2-3
CDR3nt: TGTGCCAGCAGCTCTTCAATCGCCAGCACAGATACGCAGTATTTT
CDR3aa: CASSSSIASTDTQYF

v_gene: TRBV7-8
abundance: .
d_gene: TRBD1
j_gene: TRBJ2-1
CDR3nt: TGTGCCAGCAGCTTAGCGAAAAACAGGGGCTCCCGCAATGAGCAGTTCTTC
CDR3aa: CASSLAKNRGSRNEQFF

v_gene: TRBV29-1
abundance: few
d_gene: .
j_gene: TRBJ2-3
CDR3nt: TGCAGCGTTGGCGGCGGCAGGGTTAATACGCAGTATTTT
CDR3aa: CSVGGGRVNTQYF

v_gene: TRBV5-1
abundance: .
d_gene: TRBD2
j_gene: TRBJ2-5
CDR3nt: TGCGCCAGCAGCTTGAAGGGACTAGCTCAAGAGACCCAGTACTTC
CDR3aa: CASSLKGLAQETQYF

v_gene: TRBV27
abundance: .
d_gene: TRBD1
j_gene: TRBJ1-4
CDR3nt: TGTGCCAGCAGTTTATTATCCCACAGGGGACCTAATGAAAAACTGTTTTTT
CDR3aa: CASSLLSHRGPNEKLFF